Reported below is one TCR beta chain. TCRdb's table, derived via immunoSEQ multiplex PCR, lists solely in-frame clones and lacks some. The sample lists roughly 6,100 clones, 82% seen once, with about 8.2% in the top ten. The sample is drawn from a study of blood T cell repertoires in COVID-19. Study overall: Both acute and convalescent COVID-19 samples were obtained from the United States, Italy and Spain.

CDR3 length: 17 amino acids. V lost 7 bases to trimming and J lost 5 bases, with 22 bases between them. Per the germline V gene, CDR1 is SGDLS and CDR2 is YYNGEE. The V and J genes are TRBV9 and TRBJ2-6; D is unresolved. The receptor was derived from a human donor with active COVID-19. The donor label of this sample is uncertain. Sequencing was carried out using peripheral blood. The CDR3: CASAAWYSNSRANVLTF. The CDR3 bases are TGTGCCAGCGCCGCATGGTACTCAAACAGTCGGGCCAACGTCCTGACTTTC.